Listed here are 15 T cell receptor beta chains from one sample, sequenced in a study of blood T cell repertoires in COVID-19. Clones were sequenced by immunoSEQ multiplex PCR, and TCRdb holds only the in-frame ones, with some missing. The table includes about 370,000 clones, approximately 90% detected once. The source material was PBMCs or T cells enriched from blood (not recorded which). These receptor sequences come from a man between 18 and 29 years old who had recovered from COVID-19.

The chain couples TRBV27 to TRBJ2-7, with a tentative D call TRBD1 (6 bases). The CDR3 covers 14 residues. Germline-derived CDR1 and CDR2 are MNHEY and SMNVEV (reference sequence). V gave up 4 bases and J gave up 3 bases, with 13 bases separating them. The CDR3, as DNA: TGTGCCAGCAGTTCAACAGGGTTGGGCTACGAGCAGTACTTC. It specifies CASSSTGLGYEQYF.

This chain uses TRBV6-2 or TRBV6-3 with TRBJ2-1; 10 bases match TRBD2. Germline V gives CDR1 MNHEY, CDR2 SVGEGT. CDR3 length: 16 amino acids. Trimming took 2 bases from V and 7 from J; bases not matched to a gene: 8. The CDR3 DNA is TGTGCCAGCAGTTACCCTGGACTAGCGGAAACTAATGAGCAGTTCTTC. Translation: CASSYPGLAETNEQFF.

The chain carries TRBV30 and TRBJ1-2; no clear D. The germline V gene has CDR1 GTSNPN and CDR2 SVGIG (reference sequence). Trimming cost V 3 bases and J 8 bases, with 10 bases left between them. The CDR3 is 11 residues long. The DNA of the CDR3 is TGTGCCTGGAGCGCCCTTGAGGGCTACACCTTC. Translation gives CAWSALEGYTF.

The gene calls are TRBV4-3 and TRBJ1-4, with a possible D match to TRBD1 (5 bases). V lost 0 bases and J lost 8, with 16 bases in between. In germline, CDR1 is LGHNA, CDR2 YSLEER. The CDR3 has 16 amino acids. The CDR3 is CASSQDRPGEGEKLFF. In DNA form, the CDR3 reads TGCGCCAGCAGCCAAGATCGTCCGGGGGAAGGCGAAAAACTGTTTTTT.

The CDR3 region is CASSPDRGGSPLHF. Written as DNA, the CDR3 is TGTGCCAGCAGCCCGGACAGGGGGGGTTCACCCCTCCACTTT. The chain recombines TRBV14 with TRBJ1-6; 10 positions agree with TRBD1. The length of the CDR3 is 14 residues. Germline assignment: CDR1 SGHDN and CDR2 FVKESK. After removal of 4 bases from V and 9 bases from J, the junction contained 3 bases not matched to a gene.

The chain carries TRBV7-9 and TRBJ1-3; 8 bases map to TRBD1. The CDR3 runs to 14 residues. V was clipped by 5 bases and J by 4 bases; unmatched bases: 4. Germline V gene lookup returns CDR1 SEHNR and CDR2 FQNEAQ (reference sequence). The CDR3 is CASSTDRAGNTIYF. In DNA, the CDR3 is TGTGCCAGCAGCACGGACAGGGCCGGAAACACCATATATTTT. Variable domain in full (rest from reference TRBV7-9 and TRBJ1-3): DTGVSQNPRHKITKRGQNVTFRCDPISEHNRLYWYRQTLGQGPEFLTYFQNEAQLEKSRLLSDRFSAERPKGSFSTLEIQRTEQGDSAMYLCASSTDRAGNTIYFGEGSWLTVV.

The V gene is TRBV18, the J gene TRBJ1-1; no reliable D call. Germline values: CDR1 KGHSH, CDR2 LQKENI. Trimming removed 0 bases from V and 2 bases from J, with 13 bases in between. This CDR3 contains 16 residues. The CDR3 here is CASSPPGLSGNTEAFF. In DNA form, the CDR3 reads TGTGCCAGCTCACCACCGGGATTAAGCGGAAACACTGAAGCTTTCTTT.

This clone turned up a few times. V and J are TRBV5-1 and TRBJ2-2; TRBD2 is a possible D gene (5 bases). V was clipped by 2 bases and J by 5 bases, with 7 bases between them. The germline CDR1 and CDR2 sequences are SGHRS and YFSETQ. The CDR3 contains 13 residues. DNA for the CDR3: TGCGCCAGCAGCTTTCCGGGGACCGGGGAGCTGTTTTTT. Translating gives CASSFPGTGELFF.

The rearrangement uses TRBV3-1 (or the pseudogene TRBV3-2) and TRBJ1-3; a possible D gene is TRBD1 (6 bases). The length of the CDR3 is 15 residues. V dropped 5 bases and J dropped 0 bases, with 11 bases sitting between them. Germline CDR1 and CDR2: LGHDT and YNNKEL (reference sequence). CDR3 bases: TGTGCCAGCAGCAACACAGGGCTCTCTGGAAACACCATATATTTT. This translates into CASSNTGLSGNTIYF.

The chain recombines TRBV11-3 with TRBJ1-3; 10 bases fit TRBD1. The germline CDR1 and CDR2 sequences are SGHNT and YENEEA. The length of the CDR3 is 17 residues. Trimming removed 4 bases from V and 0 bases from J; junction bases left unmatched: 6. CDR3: CASSSTGTGDSGNTIYF. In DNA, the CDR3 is TGTGCCAGCAGCTCCACCGGGACAGGGGACTCTGGAAACACCATATATTTT.

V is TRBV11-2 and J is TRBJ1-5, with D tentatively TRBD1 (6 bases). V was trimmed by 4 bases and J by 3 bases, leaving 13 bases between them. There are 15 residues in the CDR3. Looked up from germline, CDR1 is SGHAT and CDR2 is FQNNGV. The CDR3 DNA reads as TGTGCCAGCAGCTCGTCGACAGGATACAATCAGCCCCAGCATTTT. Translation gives CASSSSTGYNQPQHF.

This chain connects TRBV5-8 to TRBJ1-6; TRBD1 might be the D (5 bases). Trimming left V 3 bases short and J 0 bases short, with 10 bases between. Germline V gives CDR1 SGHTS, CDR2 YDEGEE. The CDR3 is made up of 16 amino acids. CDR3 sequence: CASSSRQISYNSPLHF. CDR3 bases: TGTGCCAGCAGCTCTAGACAGATCTCCTATAATTCACCCCTCCACTTT. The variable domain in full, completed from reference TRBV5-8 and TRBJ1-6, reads EAGVTQSPTHLIKTRGQQATLRCSPISGHTSVYWYQQALGLGLQFLLWYDEGEERNRGNFPPRFSGRQFPNYSSELNVNALELEDSALYLCASSSRQISYNSPLHFGNGTRLTVT.

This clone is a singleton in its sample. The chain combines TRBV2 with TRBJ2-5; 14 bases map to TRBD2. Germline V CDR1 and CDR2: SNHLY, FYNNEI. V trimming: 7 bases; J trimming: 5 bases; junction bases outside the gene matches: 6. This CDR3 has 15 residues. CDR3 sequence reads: CASTLTSGGAETQYF. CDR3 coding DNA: TGTGCCAGCACCCTGACTAGCGGGGGGGCCGAGACCCAGTACTTC. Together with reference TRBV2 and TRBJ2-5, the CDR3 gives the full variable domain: EPEVTQTPSHQVTQMGQEVILRCVPISNHLYFYWYRQILGQKVEFLVSFYNNEISEKSEIFDDQFSVERPDGSNFTLKIRSTKLEDSAMYFCASTLTSGGAETQYFGPGTRLLVL.

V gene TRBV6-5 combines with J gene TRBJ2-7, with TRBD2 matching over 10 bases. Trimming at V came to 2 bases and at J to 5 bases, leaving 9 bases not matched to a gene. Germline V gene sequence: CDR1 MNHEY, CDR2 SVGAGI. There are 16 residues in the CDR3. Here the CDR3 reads CASSYRLAGAVDEQYF. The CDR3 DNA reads TGTGCCAGCAGTTACCGGCTAGCGGGGGCCGTCGACGAGCAGTACTTC.

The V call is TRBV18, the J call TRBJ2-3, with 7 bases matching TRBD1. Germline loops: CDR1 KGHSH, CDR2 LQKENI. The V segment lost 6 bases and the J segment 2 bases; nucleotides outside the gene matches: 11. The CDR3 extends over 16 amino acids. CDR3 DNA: TGTGCCAGCTCCCGGACCCCGGGACAGCTCACAGATACGCAGTATTTT. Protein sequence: CASSRTPGQLTDTQYF.